The clone carrying this T cell receptor (beta chain) has ten or more counts. Its antigen is undetermined. A modified ARM-PCR protocol with three rounds of nested PCR amplified TCRbeta. TCRdb reanalysed the multiplex PCR reads using MiXCR and keeps one entry per CDR3 protein. The sample lists approximately 120,000 distinct CDR3 sequences; about 63% were seen once. The source of the sample is a study of tumor and adjacent non-tumor tissue in lung cancer. About the study: Histology: about twelve adenocarcinoma, a couple of squamous cell carcinoma, 1 small cell lung cancer.

The study, taken as a whole, reports: Compared with tumor, normal lung showed significantly lower TCR diversity. In normal lung, the top 100 clones were significantly more dominant than in tumor.

No cell sorting was done before RNA was extracted from the tissue. The normal lung tissue was taken more than 3 cm from the tumor edge. In germline, CDR1 is MNHNS, CDR2 SASEGT. This CDR3 has 16 amino acids. V dropped 11 bases and J dropped 0 bases, with 22 bases sitting between them. The sequence derives from a man between 60 and 70 years old with non-small cell lung cancer. Sequences were obtained from distant non-tumor lung tissue. The chain recombines TRBV6-1 with TRBJ1-1; no firm D call. The CDR3 loop is CALLTRRRAMNTEAFF. In DNA form, the CDR3 reads TGTGCCCTCCTTACCCGACGAAGGGCCATGAACACTGAAGCTTTCTTT.